This T cell receptor beta chain was recorded in a study of cytomegalovirus exposure and HLA in healthy donors. The study, taken as a whole, reports: Solely CMV serostatus was available to characterize immune exposure. It was shown in a later analysis that HLA-associated TCR beta chains were more clonally expanded than other, equally common chains.

The PCR used 60 Vbeta and 13 Jbeta primers. Clones were read by immunoSEQ multiplex PCR, and TCRdb kept only the in-frame ones, dropping some. The data contain about 200,000 clones, around 83% of them singletons. As regards this clone: Its antigen is unidentified.

The TCR was taken from a girl aged 10 to 17 in good health and CMV-seronegative. The sequenced sample consisted of PBMCs.

CDR3: CASSQGQGGNQPQHF. The CDR3 nucleotides read TGTGCCAGCTCGCAGGGACAGGGAGGCAATCAGCCCCAGCATTTT. The V gene is TRBV18, the J gene TRBJ1-5; 9 bases align to TRBD1. V lost 6 bases and J lost 2; bases outside the gene matches: 5. The CDR3 loop spans 15 amino acids. Germline lookup yields CDR1 KGHSH and CDR2 LQKENI.